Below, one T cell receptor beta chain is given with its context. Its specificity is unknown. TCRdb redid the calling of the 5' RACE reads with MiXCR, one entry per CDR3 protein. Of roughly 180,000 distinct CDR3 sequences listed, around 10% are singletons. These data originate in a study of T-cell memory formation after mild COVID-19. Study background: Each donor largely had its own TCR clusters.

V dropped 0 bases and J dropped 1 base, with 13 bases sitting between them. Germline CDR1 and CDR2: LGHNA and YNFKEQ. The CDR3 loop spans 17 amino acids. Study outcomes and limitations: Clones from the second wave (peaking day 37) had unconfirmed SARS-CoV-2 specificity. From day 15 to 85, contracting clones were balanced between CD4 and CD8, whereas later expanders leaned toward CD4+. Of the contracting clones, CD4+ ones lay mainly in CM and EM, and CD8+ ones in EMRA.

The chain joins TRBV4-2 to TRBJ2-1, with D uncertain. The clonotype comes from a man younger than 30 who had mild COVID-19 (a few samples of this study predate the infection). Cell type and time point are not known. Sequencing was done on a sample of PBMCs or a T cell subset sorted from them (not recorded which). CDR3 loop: CASSQDIPTRSYNEQFF. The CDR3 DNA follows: TGTGCCAGCAGCCAAGATATCCCTACGAGGTCCTACAATGAGCAGTTCTTC.